Following are 16 T cell receptor beta chains from one sample sequenced in a study of T-cell memory formation after mild COVID-19. TCRdb re-derived calls from the 5' RACE reads in MiXCR, one entry per CDR3 protein. The repertoire holds 500,000 to 650,000 distinct CDR3 sequences, with roughly 22% as singletons. The sequenced material came from PBMCs or a T cell subset sorted from them (not recorded which). These receptors originate from an adult woman who had mild COVID-19 (a few samples of this study predate the infection). Cell type and time point are not known.

The chain links TRBV11-2 to TRBJ1-1; possible D gene TRBD1, 6 bases. V lost 5 bases and J 5 bases, leaving 18 bases between the germline ends. Germline CDR1 SGHAT, CDR2 FQNNGV. The CDR3 contains 15 residues. CDR3 sequence: CASSDPGEAWTEAFF. The CDR3 DNA follows: TGTGCCAGCAGCGATCCAGGGGAAGCTTGGACTGAAGCTTTCTTT.

This clonotype has a handful of counts. The chain carries TRBV5-1 and TRBJ2-7; no definite D call. V was cut by 0 bases and J by 2 bases, with 9 bases left in between. CDR1 is SGHRS and CDR2 is YFSETQ in the germline V gene. CDR3 length: 14 amino acids. CDR3 residues: CASSLEKGPYEQYF. For the CDR3, the DNA is TGCGCCAGCAGCTTGGAGAAGGGCCCCTACGAGCAGTACTTC.

This clonotype was picked up a small number of times. The chain has TRBV7-7 and TRBJ2-2; D possibly corresponds to TRBD1 (5 bases). V lost 5 bases and J lost 1, with 8 bases in between. CDR1 and CDR2 (germline): SSHAT, FNYEAQ (reference sequence). The CDR3 runs to 14 residues. The CDR3 bases are TGTGCCAGCAGCATCAGGGAGAACACCGGGGAGCTGTTTTTT. Its translation is CASSIRENTGELFF. Full variable domain (missing parts from reference TRBV7-7 and TRBJ2-2): GAGVSQSPRYKVTKRGQDVTLRCDPISSHATLYWYQQALGQGPEFLTYFNYEAQPDKSGLPSDRFSAERPEGSISTLTIQRTEQRDSAMYRCASSIRENTGELFFGEGSRLTVL.

V gene TRBV25-1 combines with J gene TRBJ1-1; no firm D call. CDR1 is MGHDK and CDR2 is SYGVNS in the germline V gene. Trimming removed 7 bases from V and 3 bases from J, with 12 bases in between. This CDR3 contains 13 residues. The DNA for the CDR3 is TGTGCCAGCAATCGAGGGTGGGACACTGAAGCTTTCTTT. This gives the protein CASNRGWDTEAFF.

The chain couples TRBV10-3 to TRBJ2-7; D may be TRBD1 (6 bases). This CDR3 comprises 12 residues. In germline, CDR1 is ENHRY, CDR2 SYGVKD. V was cut by 8 bases and J by 1 base, with 9 bases left in between. CDR3: CAIRDTSYEQYF. In DNA, the CDR3 is TGTGCCATCCGGGACACTTCCTACGAGCAGTACTTC.

This clonotype was found a few times. V is TRBV9 and J is TRBJ2-1; D is unclear. This CDR3 has 12 residues. Germline values: CDR1 SGDLS, CDR2 YYNGEE. Trimming removed 2 bases at V and 7 bases at J, with 7 bases between. The CDR3 spells CASSVQENEQFF. The CDR3 DNA reads as TGTGCCAGCAGCGTCCAGGAAAATGAGCAGTTCTTC.

Only a few counts were recorded for this clonotype. This chain connects TRBV13 to TRBJ2-1; 7 positions match TRBD1. Per the germline V gene, CDR1 is PRHDT and CDR2 is FYEKMQ (reference sequence). This CDR3 has 17 amino acids. The V and J ends lost 0 bases and 2 bases, in that order; junction bases with no gene match: 7. CDR3 coding DNA: TGTGCCAGCAGCTTAGGCCATAGAGGGACAGCCTACAATGAGCAGTTCTTC. This sequence encodes CASSLGHRGTAYNEQFF.

The J gene is TRBJ1-5, the V gene TRBV7-2; 8 bases are a match to TRBD1. The V gene's germline CDR1 is SGHTA and CDR2 FQGNSA. Trimming took 5 bases from V and 4 from J; bases not matched to a gene: 16. This CDR3 has 18 amino acids. The CDR3 protein is CASSTIPGQVLKNQPQHF. CDR3 DNA: TGTGCCAGCAGCACTATACCGGGACAGGTGTTAAAAAATCAGCCCCAGCATTTT. Full variable domain (outside the CDR3, taken from reference TRBV7-2 and TRBJ1-5): GAGVSQSPSNKVTEKGKDVELRCDPISGHTALYWYRQSLGQGLEFLIYFQGNSAPDKSGLPSDRFSAERTGGSVSTLTIQRTQQEDSAVYLCASSTIPGQVLKNQPQHFGDGTRLSIL.

The chain has TRBV5-1 and TRBJ2-1; D not resolved. The germline V and J ends were trimmed by 2 bases and 10 bases, with 10 bases remaining between them. The CDR3 spans 12 residues. Germline V gene data show CDR1 as SGHRS and CDR2 as YFSETQ. The CDR3 loop is CASSFGFAEQFF. CDR3 nucleotide sequence: TGCGCCAGCAGCTTCGGTTTCGCGGAGCAGTTCTTC.

This clonotype was recorded a few times. V is TRBV5-1 and J is TRBJ2-1; D call uncertain. V was pared by 2 bases and J by 2 bases, with 11 bases between. Germline V CDR1 and CDR2: SGHRS, YFSETQ. This CDR3 spans 15 amino acids. The CDR3 spells CASSFYGETYNEQFF. The CDR3 coding sequence is TGCGCCAGCAGCTTTTATGGGGAAACCTACAATGAGCAGTTCTTC.

This clonotype has a handful of counts. The V call is TRBV4-1, the J call TRBJ2-3, with D tentatively TRBD2 (7 bases). In germline, CDR1 is MGHRA, CDR2 YSYEKL. Between the trimmed V and J ends, which lost 0 bases and 2 bases, there was a span of 18 bases. This CDR3 has 18 amino acids. Here the CDR3 reads CASSQDLWEGGPTDTQYF. Here the CDR3 DNA reads TGCGCCAGCAGCCAAGATCTTTGGGAGGGGGGCCCCACAGATACGCAGTATTTT.

J is TRBJ1-1 and V is TRBV12-3 or TRBV12-4, with D perhaps matching TRBD1 (5 bases). V gave up 2 bases and J gave up 10 bases, with 8 bases separating them. This CDR3 has 11 amino acids. The CDR3 DNA reads as TGTGCCAGCAGTTTATCTGGGGGAGCTTTCTTT. Translating it yields CASSLSGGAFF.

This clonotype was detected only a few times. This rearrangement joins TRBV5-1 to TRBJ1-2, with D hard to call. V dropped 7 bases and J dropped 3 bases, with 16 bases sitting between them. This CDR3 is built from 14 residues. Germline-derived CDR1 and CDR2 are SGHRS and YFSETQ. CDR3 amino acids: CASRLSDRDYGYTF. The CDR3 coding sequence is TGCGCCAGCCGCCTATCCGATCGGGACTATGGCTACACCTTC.

V is TRBV27 and J is TRBJ2-7, with 7 bases fitting TRBD1. This CDR3 has 16 amino acids. Germline values: CDR1 MNHEY, CDR2 SMNVEV (reference sequence). J gave up 0 bases and V 4 bases, and 9 bases lay outside the gene matches. The CDR3 coding sequence is TGTGCCAGCAGTTCCCCCCTCCGGGACAGCTCCTACGAGCAGTACTTC. Translation: CASSSPLRDSSYEQYF.

This clonotype was observed a handful of times. This rearrangement joins TRBV5-1 to TRBJ1-4; D gene unclear. Trimming removed 4 bases from V and 7 bases from J, with 14 bases in between. The CDR3 loop spans 14 amino acids. CDR1 is SGHRS, CDR2 YFSETQ, per germline. The CDR3 bases are TGCGCCAGCAGCCCGGACGATAGGAGTGAAAAACTGTTTTTT. Translating gives CASSPDDRSEKLFF.

This chain uses TRBV6-1 with TRBJ1-1, with D unresolved. Between the trimmed V and J ends, which lost 7 bases and 4 bases, there was a span of 7 bases. CDR1 and CDR2 from the germline V gene are MNHNS and SASEGT. The CDR3 has 11 amino acids. The CDR3 nucleotides read TGTGCCAGCAAAGTGGGCACTGAAGCTTTCTTT. Translating gives CASKVGTEAFF.